This entry lists 27 T cell receptor beta chains sequenced from one sample in a study of blood T cell repertoires in COVID-19. The assay was immunoSEQ multiplex PCR, and TCRdb's table has in-frame clones only and misses some. The sample gives about 53,000 clones, 86% of which show up once; about 2.7% is in the top ten. The sequencing input was peripheral blood. The receptors derive from a man aged 80 or over with acute or convalescent COVID-19.

The genes are TRBV19 and TRBJ2-6; D is perhaps TRBD1 (6 bases). V was shortened by 5 bases and J by 2 bases, with 10 bases between the two germline ends. Germline loops: CDR1 LNHDA, CDR2 SQIVND (reference sequence). The CDR3 covers 15 residues. CDR3 bases: TGTGCCAGTAGTGGTTGGGGGCCTGGGGCCAACGTCCTGACTTTC. Amino acids: CASSGWGPGANVLTF.

The chain recombines TRBV18 with TRBJ1-5; D is uncertain. V lost 6 bases and J 0 bases, leaving 12 bases between the germline ends. This CDR3 comprises 15 residues. Germline V CDR1 and CDR2: KGHSH, LQKENI. CDR3 sequence (DNA): TGTGCCAGCTCCCCCGAAGCGAATAGCAATCAGCCCCAGCATTTT. This codes for CASSPEANSNQPQHF.

V and J are TRBV6-5 and TRBJ1-2; TRBD1 matches at 8 bases. In germline, CDR1 is MNHEY, CDR2 SVGAGI. The ends lost 2 bases at V and 2 bases at J; junction bases unmatched: 7. This CDR3 spans 16 amino acids. DNA for the CDR3: TGTGCCAGCAGTTACACCGGACAGGGTCCAAACTATGGCTACACCTTC. As protein: CASSYTGQGPNYGYTF.

This clone was detected only once. The chain combines TRBV4-3 with TRBJ2-1; D is perhaps TRBD1 (5 bases). V shed 4 bases and J shed 8 bases, with 12 bases lying between them. Germline V gene lookup returns CDR1 LGHNA and CDR2 YSLEER. The CDR3 contains 13 residues. The CDR3 loop reads CASSRAGSHEQFF. In nucleotides, the CDR3 is TGCGCCAGCAGCCGGGCAGGGTCCCATGAGCAGTTCTTC.

This chain links TRBV5-6 with TRBJ2-1; maybe TRBD2 (5 bases). V was cut by 4 bases and J by 0 bases, with 14 bases left in between. The CDR3 has 16 amino acids. CDR1 and CDR2 from the germline V gene are SGHDT and YYEEEE. The CDR3 sequence: CASSADVGSSYNEQFF. In DNA form, the CDR3 reads TGTGCCAGCAGCGCTGACGTTGGGAGCTCCTACAATGAGCAGTTCTTC.

The chain links TRBV14 to TRBJ2-1, with 8 bases that match TRBD2. V shed 0 bases, J shed 9 bases, and the junction held 10 bases outside the gene matches. This CDR3 spans 16 amino acids. The germline V gene has CDR1 SGHDN and CDR2 FVKESK. The CDR3 bases are TGTGCCAGCAGCCAAGACCGGGGGGGCCTAGAGGGTGAGCAGTTCTTC. It encodes CASSQDRGGLEGEQFF.

This sequence joins TRBV14 and TRBJ1-1; no definite D call. Looked up from germline, CDR1 is SGHDN and CDR2 is FVKESK. The CDR3 covers 16 residues. The ends were cut back, 0 bases at V and 1 base at J, with 12 bases in the middle. CDR3 sequence (DNA): TGTGCCAGCAGCCAAGATGCGCCGCGGAGGAACACTGAAGCTTTCTTT. Translated, it gives CASSQDAPRRNTEAFF.

This clone was counted many times. This chain connects TRBV7-2 to TRBJ2-7, with D possibly matching TRBD1 (6 bases). V shed 4 bases and J shed 2 bases, with 12 bases lying between them. This CDR3 has 14 amino acids. Germline-derived CDR1 and CDR2 are SGHTA and FQGNSA. CDR3 nucleotide sequence: TGTGCCAGCAGCTCACAGGGTGGAGCCTACGAGCAGTACTTC. Its translation is CASSSQGGAYEQYF.

V and J are TRBV6-1 and TRBJ1-2; no clear D gene. The germline gives CDR1 MNHNS, CDR2 SASEGT. The V gene lost 1 base and the J gene lost 7 bases, with 10 bases spanning the gap. There are 13 residues in the CDR3. The DNA for the CDR3 is TGTGCCAGCAGTGAAGACAGTCGGTTTGGCTACACCTTC. Amino acids: CASSEDSRFGYTF.

This clone was detected a few times. This chain connects TRBV11-2 to TRBJ2-7; TRBD1 matches at 7 bases. Germline CDR1 and CDR2: SGHAT and FQNNGV. This CDR3 spans 13 amino acids. The V gene end was trimmed by 5 bases and the J gene end by 2 bases; junction bases not matched to a gene: 3. CDR3 nucleotides: TGTGCCAGCAGCCCCGGGACAGCCTACGAGCAGTACTTC. This translates into CASSPGTAYEQYF.

This clone was counted a few times. The rearrangement links TRBV7-9 to TRBJ2-2, with TRBD1 as a possible D gene (6 bases). Germline V gives CDR1 SEHNR, CDR2 FQNEAQ (reference sequence). V was trimmed by 6 bases and J by 4 bases, leaving 18 bases between them. The CDR3 is made up of 16 amino acids. CDR3 region: CASRADAGTRTGELFF. CDR3 bases: TGTGCCAGCAGGGCGGATGCCGGGACACGCACCGGGGAGCTGTTTTTT.

V usage is TRBV24-1 and J usage is TRBJ2-1, with TRBD2 identical over 9 bases. Germline CDR1 KGHDR, CDR2 SFDVKD. CDR3 length equals 16 residues. V lost 2 bases to trimming and J lost 7 bases; unmatched junction nucleotides: 8. CDR3 nucleotides: TGTGCCACCAGTGATTCAGGGCGGGGGGGCCGGAATGAGCAGTTCTTC. Protein: CATSDSGRGGRNEQFF.

The chain recombines TRBV30 with TRBJ2-5; 14 positions match TRBD2. In germline, CDR1 is GTSNPN, CDR2 SVGIG (reference sequence). Trimming cost V 7 bases and J 2 bases; bases outside gene matches: 6. There are 15 residues in the CDR3. The CDR3 spells CAYGLAGGSQETQYF. The CDR3 nucleotides are TGTGCCTACGGACTAGCGGGGGGTTCTCAAGAGACCCAGTACTTC.

This chain uses TRBV6-5 with TRBJ2-1; tentatively, D is TRBD1 (6 bases). The CDR3 loop spans 13 amino acids. With 6 bases removed from V and 4 bases from J, the gap between germline ends came to 10 bases. The germline CDR1 and CDR2 sequences are MNHEY and SVGAGI. CDR3 coding DNA: TGTGCCAGCAGGAGAGACAGGTACAATGAGCAGTTCTTC. Protein: CASRRDRYNEQFF.

The V gene is TRBV3-1 (or the pseudogene TRBV3-2), the J gene TRBJ2-7; D unresolved. Deletions cut 3 bases from V and 0 bases from J, with 3 bases between. This CDR3 comprises 12 residues. Germline values: CDR1 LGHDT, CDR2 YNNKEL (reference sequence). The DNA of the CDR3 is TGTGCCAGCAGCCAGAGCTCCTACGAGCAGTACTTC. Residues: CASSQSSYEQYF.

As DNA, the CDR3 is TGTGCCAGTAAGGCTGGGGGGAATGAGCAGTTCTTC. This codes for CASKAGGNEQFF. The chain is built from TRBV19 and TRBJ2-1; D is possibly TRBD2 (6 bases). The CDR3 has 12 residues. V was trimmed by 7 bases and J by 7 bases, leaving 11 bases between them. Germline values: CDR1 LNHDA, CDR2 SQIVND (reference sequence).

This chain uses TRBV15 with TRBJ2-1, with 8 positions matching TRBD2. Germline V gene sequence: CDR1 LNHNV, CDR2 YYDKDF (reference sequence). J lost 4 bases, V lost 2 bases, and 7 bases had no gene match. The CDR3 is made up of 16 amino acids. The chain's CDR3 is CATSRLSGAQYNEQFF. The CDR3 DNA is TGTGCCACCAGCAGACTTAGCGGGGCACAGTACAATGAGCAGTTCTTC.

The V and J genes are TRBV7-8 and TRBJ1-3; weak D call: TRBD1 (5 bases). The V end was cut by 0 bases, the J end by 0 bases, with 12 bases between. Germline lookup yields CDR1 SGHVS and CDR2 FQNEAQ. The CDR3 has 17 amino acids. DNA of the CDR3: TGTGCCAGCAGCTTAGCTCTGCGGGGCGGCTCTGGAAACACCATATATTTT. It codes for CASSLALRGGSGNTIYF.

The chain recombines TRBV7-8 with TRBJ1-1, with TRBD1 matching 9 bases. V was clipped by 10 bases and J by 5 bases; unmatched bases: 5. From germline, CDR1 is SGHVS and CDR2 FQNEAQ. The CDR3 length is 12 residues. CDR3 nucleotide sequence: TGTGCCACCGGGACAGGGCGGACTGAAGCTTTCTTT. It is translated as CATGTGRTEAFF.

The chain recombines TRBV7-9 with TRBJ2-7, with TRBD1 matching 7 bases. Germline V gene data show CDR1 as SEHNR and CDR2 as FQNEAQ (reference sequence). Unmatched junction bases numbered 5, after V lost 5 bases and J lost 1 base. This CDR3 is 14 amino acids long. CDR3 amino acids: CASSPWTGSYEQYF. The CDR3 coding sequence is TGTGCCAGCAGCCCTTGGACAGGTTCCTACGAGCAGTACTTC.

V is TRBV30 and J is TRBJ1-6; 7 positions match TRBD1. CDR3 length: 12 residues. Germline V gives CDR1 GTSNPN, CDR2 SVGIG (reference sequence). V lost 4 bases and J lost 9; bases outside the gene matches: 3. The CDR3 is CAWTGGTSPLHF. CDR3 bases: TGTGCCTGGACAGGGGGAACTTCACCCCTCCACTTT.

This rearrangement joins TRBV24-1 to TRBJ2-6; 7 bases are shared with TRBD1. Germline CDR1 is KGHDR and CDR2 is SFDVKD. Trimming took 7 bases from V and 1 from J; bases not matched to a gene: 9. The CDR3 totals 17 residues. As DNA, the CDR3 is TGTGCCACCAGAGCGTTCAGGGGGTTATCTGGGGCCAACGTCCTGACTTTC. It yields the protein CATRAFRGLSGANVLTF.

This sequence joins TRBV6-5 and TRBJ2-1; 7 nucleotides match TRBD1. The junction had 10 bases not matched to a gene; V was cut back by 5 bases and J by 6 bases. The germline CDR1 and CDR2 sequences are MNHEY and SVGAGI. This CDR3 region has 15 residues. The DNA for the CDR3 is TGTGCCAGCAGTCGCCGAAGGGACAGCTTCAATGAGCAGTTCTTC. Translating it yields CASSRRRDSFNEQFF.

This clone was seen once. This chain links TRBV18 with TRBJ1-1; TRBD1 matches 7 bases. V lost 6 bases to trimming and J lost 3 bases; unmatched junction nucleotides: 10. The germline V gene has CDR1 KGHSH and CDR2 LQKENI. CDR3 length equals 15 residues. The CDR3 reads CASSSTGNGDTEAFF. The CDR3 coding sequence is TGTGCCAGCTCGTCGACAGGGAACGGGGACACTGAAGCTTTCTTT.

The CDR3 DNA reads TGTGCCAGCAGTCTGGGACAGGGAACCTATGGCTACACCTTC. It codes for CASSLGQGTYGYTF. This chain joins TRBV2 and TRBJ1-2; TRBD1 matches 9 bases. V lost 5 bases and J lost 4; bases outside the gene matches: 5. Germline V gene lookup returns CDR1 SNHLY and CDR2 FYNNEI. The CDR3 extends over 14 amino acids.

J is TRBJ1-2 and V is TRBV30, with D possibly TRBD1 on 5 matching bases. CDR3 length equals 14 residues. In germline, CDR1 is GTSNPN, CDR2 SVGIG (reference sequence). The germline V and J ends were trimmed by 0 bases and 5 bases, with 13 bases remaining between them. CDR3 in DNA: TGTGCCTGGAGTGTCGGGGCGGGGGTATATGGCTACACCTTC. Encoded protein: CAWSVGAGVYGYTF.

This clone was observed once. The chain is built from TRBV5-1 and TRBJ2-1; 12 bases match TRBD2. This CDR3 comprises 15 residues. CDR1 SGHRS and CDR2 YFSETQ come from the germline V gene. Trimming at V came to 0 bases and at J to 5 bases, leaving 0 bases not matched to a gene. The CDR3 region has the DNA TGCGCCAGCAGCTTGGCTAGCGGGGGGGACAATGAGCAGTTCTTC. Residues: CASSLASGGDNEQFF.